The TCR beta chain under discussion was sequenced for a study of patients and donors after allogeneic stem cell transplantation. This clonotype occurred a few times. The V end was cut by 6 bases, the J end by 5 bases, with 14 bases between. The CDR3 loop spans 14 amino acids. TCRdb recomputed calls from the RT-PCR reads with MiXCR, one row per CDR3 protein. The sample includes fewer than 60,000 distinct CDR3 sequences, about an eighth of them seen just once. Source material: blood, either unsorted or a sorted T cell fraction (not recorded which). The chain links TRBV12-3 or TRBV12-4 to TRBJ2-1; D is uncertain. This clonotype was sampled from a human donor who was either an allogeneic HSCT recipient or a stem cell or donor lymphocyte infusion donor (not recorded which). It is not recorded whose cells these are; they may come from a transplant donor. The chain's CDR3 is CASRPYADHNEQFF. The CDR3 bases are TGTGCCAGCAGACCGTATGCGGATCACAATGAGCAGTTCTTC.